This T cell receptor beta chain was recorded in a study of cytomegalovirus exposure and HLA in healthy donors. Turning to the study itself: The approximately 130 validation repertoires matched the 666 first-cohort repertoires in platform, a later analysis reported.

The CDR3 totals 15 residues. Trimming took off 6 bases at V and 0 bases at J, with 15 bases between the two ends. The germline CDR1 and CDR2 sequences are ENHRY and SYGVKD. The data were produced by immunoSEQ multiplex PCR, yet TCRdb's version contains in-frame clones alone and is incomplete. The sample holds 200,000 to 300,000 clones; about 92% are singletons and the top ten take just over 3%. The sequenced sample was PBMCs. The sequence was obtained from a woman aged 25-40 years in good health and CMV-seronegative. This rearrangement joins TRBV10-3 to TRBJ2-7, with D maybe TRBD2 (6 bases). The CDR3, as DNA: TGTGCCATCAGGACGCAAGCGGGCAGCTCCTACGAGCAGTACTTC. Translating it yields CAIRTQAGSSYEQYF.